The following is a T cell receptor (beta chain) sequence with its context. Antigen: not known. The data originate from a study of vaccination and CD4 T cells after COVID-19. TCRdb recomputed calls from the PCR reads with MiXCR, one row per CDR3 protein. This sample has roughly 20,000 distinct CDR3 sequences, with 60% to 80% found just once. Overall study findings and caveats: Looking at convalescent patients, 304 of their 307 vaccine-specific clones were spike mono-reactive.

The specimen comprised CD4+ T cells from blood, sampled before SARS-CoV-2 vaccination. The source is a human donor who had recovered from COVID-19.

CDR3: CSARHGTEQFF. In DNA, the CDR3 is TGCAGTGCTAGGCACGGAACTGAGCAGTTCTTC. This chain joins TRBV20-1 and TRBJ2-1; D remains unclear. Germline CDR1 and CDR2: DFQATT and SNEGSKA (reference sequence). The CDR3 consists of 11 residues. V lost 3 bases, J lost 9 bases, and 9 bases lay in between.